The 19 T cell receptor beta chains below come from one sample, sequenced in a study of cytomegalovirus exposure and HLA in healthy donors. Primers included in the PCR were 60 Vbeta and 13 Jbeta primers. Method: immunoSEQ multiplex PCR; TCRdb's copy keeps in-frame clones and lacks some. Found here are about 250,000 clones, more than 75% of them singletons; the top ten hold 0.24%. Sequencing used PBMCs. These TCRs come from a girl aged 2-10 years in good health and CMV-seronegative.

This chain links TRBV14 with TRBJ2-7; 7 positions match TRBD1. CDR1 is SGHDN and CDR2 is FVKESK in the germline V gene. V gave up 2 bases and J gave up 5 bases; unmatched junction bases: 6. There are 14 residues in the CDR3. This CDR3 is CASSQLTGLDEQYF. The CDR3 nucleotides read TGTGCCAGCAGCCAACTGACAGGGTTGGACGAGCAGTACTTC.

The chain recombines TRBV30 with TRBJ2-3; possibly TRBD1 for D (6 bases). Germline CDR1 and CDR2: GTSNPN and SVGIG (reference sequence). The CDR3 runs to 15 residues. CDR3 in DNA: TGTGCTTCCAGGGACATACGAAGAAGCACAGATACGCAGTATTTT. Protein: CASRDIRRSTDTQYF.

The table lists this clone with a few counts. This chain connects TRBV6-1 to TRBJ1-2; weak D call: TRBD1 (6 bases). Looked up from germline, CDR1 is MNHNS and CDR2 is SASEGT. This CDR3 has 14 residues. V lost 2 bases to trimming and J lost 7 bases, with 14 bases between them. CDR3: CASSERGGRGGYTF. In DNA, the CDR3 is TGTGCCAGCAGTGAAAGGGGGGGCCGTGGTGGCTACACCTTC.

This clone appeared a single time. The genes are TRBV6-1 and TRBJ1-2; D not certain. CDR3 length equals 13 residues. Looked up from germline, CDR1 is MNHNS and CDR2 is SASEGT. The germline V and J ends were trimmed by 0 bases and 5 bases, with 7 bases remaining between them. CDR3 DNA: TGTGCCAGCAGTGAAGCTGGCCCTTATGGCTACACCTTC. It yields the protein CASSEAGPYGYTF.

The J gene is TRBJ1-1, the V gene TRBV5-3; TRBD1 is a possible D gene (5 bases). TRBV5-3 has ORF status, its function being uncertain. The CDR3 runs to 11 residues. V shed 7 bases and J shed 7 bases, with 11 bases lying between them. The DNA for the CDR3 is TGTGCCAGATGGCGGGGCCTTGAAGCTTTCTTT. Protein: CARWRGLEAFF.

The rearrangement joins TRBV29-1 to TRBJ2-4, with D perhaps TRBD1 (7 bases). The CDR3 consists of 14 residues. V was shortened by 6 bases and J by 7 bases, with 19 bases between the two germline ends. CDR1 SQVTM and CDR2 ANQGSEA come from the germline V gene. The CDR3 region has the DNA TGCAGCGTGCCAGAGGGTCCAGGGGGGAACATTCAGTACTTC. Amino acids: CSVPEGPGGNIQYF.

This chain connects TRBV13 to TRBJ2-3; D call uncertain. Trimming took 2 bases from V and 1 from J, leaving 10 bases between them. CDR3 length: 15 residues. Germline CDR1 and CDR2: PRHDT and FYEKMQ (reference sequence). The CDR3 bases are TGTGCCAGCAGCTTAAACTCGCTCCGCACAGATACGCAGTATTTT. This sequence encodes CASSLNSLRTDTQYF. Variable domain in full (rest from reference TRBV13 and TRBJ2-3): AAGVIQSPRHLIKEKRETATLKCYPIPRHDTVYWYQQGPGQDPQFLISFYEKMQSDKGSIPDRFSAQQFSDYHSELNMSSLELGDSALYFCASSLNSLRTDTQYFGPGTRLTVL.

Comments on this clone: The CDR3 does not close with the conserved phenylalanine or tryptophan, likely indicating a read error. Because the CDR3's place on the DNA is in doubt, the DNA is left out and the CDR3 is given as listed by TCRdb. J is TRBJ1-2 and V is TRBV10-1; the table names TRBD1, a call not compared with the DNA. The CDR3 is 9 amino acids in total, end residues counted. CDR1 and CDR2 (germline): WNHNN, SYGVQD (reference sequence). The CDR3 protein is CASSLRQGE.

The CDR3 region is CASSAAGGMEQPQHF. DNA of the CDR3: TGCGCCAGCAGCGCGGCGGGTGGGATGGAACAGCCCCAGCATTTT. The chain is built from TRBV5-1 and TRBJ1-5; no clear D gene. The CDR3 is 15 residues long. V was cut by 4 bases and J by 7 bases, with 18 bases left in between. Germline V gene data show CDR1 as SGHRS and CDR2 as YFSETQ.

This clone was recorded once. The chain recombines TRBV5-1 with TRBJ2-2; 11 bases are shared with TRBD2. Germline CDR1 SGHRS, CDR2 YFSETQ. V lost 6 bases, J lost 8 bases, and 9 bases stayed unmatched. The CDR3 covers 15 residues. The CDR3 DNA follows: TGCGCCAGCAACCTACTAGCGGGAGCCGGAGGGGAGCTGTTTTTT. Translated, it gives CASNLLAGAGGELFF.

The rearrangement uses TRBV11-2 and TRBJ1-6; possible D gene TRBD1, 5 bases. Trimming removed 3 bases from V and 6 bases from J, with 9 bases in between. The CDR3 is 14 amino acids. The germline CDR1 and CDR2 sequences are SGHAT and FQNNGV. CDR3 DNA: TGTGCCAGCAGCTTGGGGCAGATTAATTCACCCCTCCACTTT. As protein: CASSLGQINSPLHF.

The CDR3 nucleotides are TGTGCCAGCAGTTTACTCACAGGGGGAGAGTACGAGCAGTACTTC. Protein product: CASSLLTGGEYEQYF. The rearrangement uses TRBV27 and TRBJ2-7; TRBD1 aligns across 8 bases. CDR1 MNHEY and CDR2 SMNVEV come from the germline V gene (reference sequence). The CDR3 spans 15 residues. V was clipped by 2 bases and J by 4 bases; unmatched bases: 7.

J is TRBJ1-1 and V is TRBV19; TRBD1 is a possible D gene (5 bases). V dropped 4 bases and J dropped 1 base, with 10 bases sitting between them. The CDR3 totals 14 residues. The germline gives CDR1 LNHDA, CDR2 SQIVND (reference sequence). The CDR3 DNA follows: TGTGCCAGTAGTACAGGGTGGGAGAACACTGAAGCTTTCTTT. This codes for CASSTGWENTEAFF.

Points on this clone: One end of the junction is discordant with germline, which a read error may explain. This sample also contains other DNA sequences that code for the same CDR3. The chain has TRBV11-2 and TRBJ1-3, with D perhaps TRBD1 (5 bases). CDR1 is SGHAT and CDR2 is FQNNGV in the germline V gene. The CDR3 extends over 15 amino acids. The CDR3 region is CASSFTQGAGNTIYF. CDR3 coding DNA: TGTGCTAGCAGCTTTACCCAGGGCGCAGGAAACACCATATATTTT.

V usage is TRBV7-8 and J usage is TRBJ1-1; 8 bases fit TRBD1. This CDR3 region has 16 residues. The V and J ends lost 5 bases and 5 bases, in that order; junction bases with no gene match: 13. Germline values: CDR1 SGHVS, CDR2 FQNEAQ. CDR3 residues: CASSPNPHRGRTEAFF. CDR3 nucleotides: TGTGCCAGCAGCCCTAACCCCCACAGGGGGAGGACTGAAGCTTTCTTT.

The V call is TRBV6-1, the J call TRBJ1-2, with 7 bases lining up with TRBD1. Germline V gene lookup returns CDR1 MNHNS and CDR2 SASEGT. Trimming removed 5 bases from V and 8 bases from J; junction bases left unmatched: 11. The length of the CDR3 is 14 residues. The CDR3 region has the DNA TGTGCCAGCAGTACCATGGAGGGGGCGGACGGCTACACCTTC. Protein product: CASSTMEGADGYTF.

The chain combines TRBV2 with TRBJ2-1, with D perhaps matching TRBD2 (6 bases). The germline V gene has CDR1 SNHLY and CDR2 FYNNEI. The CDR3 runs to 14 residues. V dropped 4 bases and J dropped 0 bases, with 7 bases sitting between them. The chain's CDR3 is CASSGDFSYNEQFF. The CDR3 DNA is TGTGCCAGCAGTGGGGACTTCTCCTACAATGAGCAGTTCTTC.

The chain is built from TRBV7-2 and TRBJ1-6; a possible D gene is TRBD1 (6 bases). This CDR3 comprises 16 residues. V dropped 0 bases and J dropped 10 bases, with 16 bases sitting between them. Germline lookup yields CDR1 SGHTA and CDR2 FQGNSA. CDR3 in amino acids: CASSLARNRVSSPLHF. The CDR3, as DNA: TGTGCCAGCAGCTTAGCCCGGAACAGGGTGAGCTCACCCCTCCACTTT. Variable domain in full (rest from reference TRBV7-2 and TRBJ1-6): GAGVSQSPSNKVTEKGKDVELRCDPISGHTALYWYRQSLGQGLEFLIYFQGNSAPDKSGLPSDRFSAERTGGSVSTLTIQRTQQEDSAVYLCASSLARNRVSSPLHFGNGTRLTVT.

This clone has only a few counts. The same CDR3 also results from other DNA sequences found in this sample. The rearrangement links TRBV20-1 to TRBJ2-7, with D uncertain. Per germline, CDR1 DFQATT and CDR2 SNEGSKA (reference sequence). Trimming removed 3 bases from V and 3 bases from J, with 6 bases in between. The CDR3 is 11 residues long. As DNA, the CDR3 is TGCAGTGCTAGTCCGGGCTACGAGCAGTACTTC. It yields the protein CSASPGYEQYF.